This record concerns one T cell receptor (beta chain) sequence. It has no known antigen specificity. No much larger clonotype is one base removed from it; base qualities were not supplied. Library construction relied on the immunoSEQ multiplex PCR assay. Imported from immuneACCESS, the table was reduced by TCRdb to in-frame sequences with V and J called. These copies leave out some clones; in studies compared against another copy, an unresolved V gene accounts for under half, and the cause of the remainder is not known. The sample table lists hundreds of thousands of clones, more than 70% of them with a count of one. The ten largest account for under 0.01% of the sample. CDR1 and CDR2 are read off the germline V gene as MDHEN and SYDVKM. The V end loses 7 bases and the J end loses 7 bases, and a stretch of 19 bases separates them. The CDR3 runs 14 amino acids, cysteine and phenylalanine included. Only CDR3 DNA remains: 42 bases, in frame from the first base.

This sample is drawn from a study of shared T cell receptors in the human thymus (TCRdb year 2021). Turning to the overall study: The study examined how self-reactive, shared T-cell receptor alpha chains are generated in the human thymus.

The same specimen was also included in a second study, on human thymus T cells. The second study reports: Donors were immunologically healthy infants undergoing open corrective cardiac surgery for congenital heart defects in Finland. Thymus tissue was collected as surgical resects that were removed during corrective cardiac surgery. V and J gene segment usage appeared biased in both thymic and peripheral blood repertoires. The related research found that thymic TCR repertoires overlapped highly between unrelated individuals. The study characterized TCR alpha and beta repertoires from about 8 infant thymus samples and a few related peripheral blood samples. Donor ages ranged from roughly 6 to 250 days, and the cohort comprised roughly six male and two female infants. Thymocytes were released mechanically from tissue and stored at -70 °C as pellets of roughly 9-31 million cells. Genomic DNA was extracted from frozen cell pellets with a QIAsymphony instrument. The immunoSEQ multiplex PCR assay was used to amplify the TCRB and TCRAD loci from a standardized amount of quality-controlled genomic DNA. Amplicons spanned the V(D)J region at a length sufficient to cover the CDR3 and identify V and J genes. Through the commercial immunoSEQ service, the amplicons were sequenced on an Illumina platform. Primer bias and sequencing errors were corrected as previously described, and TCRAD and TCRB were defined on the basis of the IMGT database. Analysis of the repertoires was done with immunoSEQ Analyzer 3.0 and VDJTools and included basic statistics, V/J segment usage, diversity estimates, rarefaction and pairwise overlap. Chao1, ChaoE, Efron-Thisted, Shannon and inverse Simpson indices were used to estimate diversity, which was also estimated on datasets down-sampled to the smallest sample. Repertoire overlap used strict matching of CDR3 nucleotide sequence, V gene and J gene, with Jaccard-based multidimensional scaling clustering. On average, thymus samples gave around 880,000 unique TCRB clonotypes, whereas blood samples gave about 92,000.

The clonotype was recovered from a boy less than two years old with a congenital heart defect. Donor details come from another sample of the same person, matched by shared clones. The chain is encoded by TRBV28 joined to TRBJ1-2; TRBD1 might be the D gene, on 5 matching bases. What was sequenced was thymocytes. The nucleotide sequence reads TGTGCCAGCACCAGGAATGCAGGGACTATTGGCTACACCTTC. It specifies CASTRNAGTIGYTF.